This TCR beta chain was captured in a study of T-cell reconstitution after alpha-beta-depleted transplantation in children. Findings and limits, study-wide: By about two months after transplant, alpha-beta T cells reportedly arose from several hundred graft clones that had expanded. It was newly produced T cells that mostly accounted for T-cell counts and diversity one year after transplant.

This clonotype was observed a few times. Its antigen is as yet unknown. Unique molecular identifiers were incorporated during preparation of the TCRbeta library. TCRdb redid the calling of the PCR reads with MiXCR, one entry per CDR3 protein. The top ten clones hold under 30% of a sample with over 200,000 distinct CDR3 sequences, about a tenth of them seen once. The germline gives CDR1 SGHRS, CDR2 YFSETQ. CDR3 length: 14 residues. V lost 0 bases to trimming and J lost 6 bases, with 12 bases between them. The genes are TRBV5-1 and TRBJ2-5; no clear D. The material was PBMCs, obtained before TCRalphabeta/CD19-depleted stem cell transplant. The receptor was derived from a child less than two years old with acute myeloid leukemia, due to receive a stem cell transplant. For the CDR3, the DNA is TGCGCCAGCAGCTTGGAGTCAGGTCGAAAGACCCAGTACTTC. Translating gives CASSLESGRKTQYF.